These T cell receptor beta chains were read from a single sample in a study of CD8 T cells in Susac syndrome. A single record per CDR3 protein comes from TCRdb applying MiXCR to the immunoSEQ multiplex PCR reads. The table includes some 70,000 distinct CDR3 sequences, roughly 94% detected once. Material: CD8+ T cells from PBMCs. The receptors come from a human donor with multiple sclerosis. Both conserved end residues are part of each CDR3. The order of the fields is V gene, J gene, clone size, D gene, CDR3 protein, CDR3 DNA. D genes are given only for firm matches. A clone size is listed for some rows: how often the clone was seen (once, few, many), or a class if it is expanded.

>TRBV27|TRBJ2-3|-|TRBD1
CASGRGTETDTQYF
TGTGCCAGCGGGAGAGGGACAGAGACAGATACGCAGTATTTT
>TRBV9|TRBJ2-1|-|TRBD2
CASSDRGDLQFF
TGTGCCAGCAGCGATCGGGGGGATTTGCAGTTCTTC
>TRBV3-1|TRBJ2-7|-|-
CASSQDKDHRSYEQYF
TGTGCCAGCAGCCAAGATAAGGACCACCGTTCCTACGAGCAGTACTTC
>TRBV7-9|TRBJ2-1|-|TRBD2
CASSLEREKNDEQFF
TGTGCCAGCAGCTTAGAGCGGGAGAAGAACGATGAGCAGTTCTTC
>TRBV6-4|TRBJ2-7|-|TRBD1
CATNRDRFSYEQYF
TGTGCCACCAACCGGGACAGATTCTCCTACGAGCAGTACTTC
>TRBV6-2/TRBV6-3|TRBJ1-2|-|-
CARRIQGSGYTF
TGTGCCAGACGAATACAGGGATCCGGCTACACCTTC
>TRBV4-1|TRBJ1-1|once|-
CASSQRDNEAFF
TGCGCCAGCAGCCAAAGGGATAATGAAGCTTTCTTT
>TRBV5-1|TRBJ2-1|few|-
CASSLGTSSYNEQFF
TGCGCCAGCAGCTTGGGAACCAGCTCCTACAATGAGCAGTTCTTC
>TRBV6-5|TRBJ1-3|-|-
CASSYVGGRDSGNTIYF
TGTGCCAGCAGTTACGTCGGTGGCCGGGACTCTGGAAACACCATATATTTT
>TRBV29-1|TRBJ2-1|-|-
CSVRRDNEQFF
TGCAGCGTTAGAAGGGACAATGAGCAGTTCTTC
>TRBV4-3|TRBJ1-5|-|-
CASSQDHPEKKPQHF
TGCGCCAGCAGCCAAGACCACCCAGAGAAGAAGCCCCAGCATTTT
>TRBV27|TRBJ2-1|-|TRBD2
CASSPAGLAGGMENEQFF
TGTGCCAGCAGTCCGGCGGGACTAGCGGGAGGGATGGAAAATGAGCAGTTCTTC
>TRBV20-1|TRBJ1-1|-|-
CSASPGVSDTEAFF
TGCAGTGCTAGTCCAGGGGTATCGGACACTGAAGCTTTCTTT
>TRBV19|TRBJ1-1|-|-
CAHSAELNTEAFF
TGTGCTCACTCGGCAGAGTTGAACACTGAAGCTTTCTTT
>TRBV5-1|TRBJ1-1|-|-
CASSFGGNAFF
TGCGCCAGCAGCTTTGGAGGTAATGCTTTCTTT
>TRBV7-2|TRBJ2-1|-|TRBD2
CASSLTSGSRNEQFF
TGTGCCAGCAGCCTGACTAGCGGGAGCCGCAATGAGCAGTTCTTC
>TRBV3-1|TRBJ2-7|-|-
CASSQVYGRDPNEQYF
TGTGCCAGCAGCCAAGTTTACGGGAGAGATCCCAACGAGCAGTACTTC
>TRBV29-1|TRBJ1-4|-|TRBD1
CSVLRTGDYEKLFF
TGCAGCGTTCTCCGGACAGGGGACTATGAAAAACTGTTTTTT
>TRBV6-1|TRBJ2-1|-|-
CASNEQFF
TGTGCCAGCAATGAGCAGTTCTTC
>TRBV23-1|TRBJ2-5|-|-
CASSLTPLQETQYF
TGCGCCAGCAGTCTCACGCCCCTACAAGAGACCCAGTACTTC
>TRBV7-9|TRBJ1-4|-|TRBD1
CASSSVSRGLGEKLFF
TGTGCCAGCAGCTCGGTTAGCAGGGGGCTTGGTGAAAAACTGTTTTTT
>TRBV30|TRBJ2-1|-|TRBD2
CAWSVLLAGGGDEQFF
TGTGCCTGGAGTGTACTCCTAGCGGGGGGGGGCGATGAGCAGTTCTTC
>TRBV27|TRBJ1-2|-|-
CASSHPGYGYTF
TGTGCCAGCAGCCATCCAGGCTATGGCTACACCTTC
>TRBV1|TRBJ2-7|-|-
CTNAMVAGVPYEQYF
TGCACCAACGCGATGGTGGCGGGGGTGCCCTACGAGCAGTACTTC
>TRBV11-2|TRBJ1-5|once|-
CASSDLNQPQHF
TGTGCCAGCAGCGATTTAAATCAGCCCCAGCATTTT